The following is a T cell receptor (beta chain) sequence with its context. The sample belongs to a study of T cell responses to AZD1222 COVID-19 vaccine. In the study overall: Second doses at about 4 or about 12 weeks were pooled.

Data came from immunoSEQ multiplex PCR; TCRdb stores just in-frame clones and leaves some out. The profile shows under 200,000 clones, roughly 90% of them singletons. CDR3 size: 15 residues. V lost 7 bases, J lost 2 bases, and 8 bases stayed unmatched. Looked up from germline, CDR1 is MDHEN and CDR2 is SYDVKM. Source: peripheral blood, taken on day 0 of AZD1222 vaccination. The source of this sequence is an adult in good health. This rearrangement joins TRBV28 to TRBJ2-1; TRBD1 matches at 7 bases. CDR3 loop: CASNHNRGTYNEQFF. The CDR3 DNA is TGTGCCAGCAATCACAACAGGGGCACCTACAATGAGCAGTTCTTC.